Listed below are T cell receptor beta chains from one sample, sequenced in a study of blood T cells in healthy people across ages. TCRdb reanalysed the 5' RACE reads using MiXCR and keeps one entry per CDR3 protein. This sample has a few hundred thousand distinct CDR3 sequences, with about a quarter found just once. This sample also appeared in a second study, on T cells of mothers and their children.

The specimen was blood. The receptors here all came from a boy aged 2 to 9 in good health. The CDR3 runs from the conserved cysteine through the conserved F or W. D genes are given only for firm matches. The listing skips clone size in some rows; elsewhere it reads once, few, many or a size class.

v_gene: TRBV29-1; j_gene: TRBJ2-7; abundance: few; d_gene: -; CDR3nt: TGCAGCCGTAGACGCTCCTACGAGCAGTACTTC; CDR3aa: CSRRRSYEQYF
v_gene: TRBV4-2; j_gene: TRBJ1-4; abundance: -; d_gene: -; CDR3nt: TGTGCCAGCAGCCAACAACAGGGAATGGCTAATGAAAAACTGTTTTTT; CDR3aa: CASSQQQGMANEKLFF
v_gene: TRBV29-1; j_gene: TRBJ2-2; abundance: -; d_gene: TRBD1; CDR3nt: TGCAGCTTCAACAGGGGGAACACCGGGGAGCTGTTTTTT; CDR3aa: CSFNRGNTGELFF
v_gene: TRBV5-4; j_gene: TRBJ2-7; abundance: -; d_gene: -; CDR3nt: TGTGCCAGCAGCTCCGCGTCCTGGGACGAGCAGTACTTC; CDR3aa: CASSSASWDEQYF
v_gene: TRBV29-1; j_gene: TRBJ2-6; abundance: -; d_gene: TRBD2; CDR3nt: TGCAGCGTCGAGGGGCGGGGGGCCAGCTCTGGGGCCAACGTCCTGACTTTC; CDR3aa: CSVEGRGASSGANVLTF
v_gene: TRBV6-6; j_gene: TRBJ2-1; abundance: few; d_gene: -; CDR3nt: TGTGCCAGCAATATAGGAGGGGGGGGGAGGAGGAATGAGCAGTTCTTC; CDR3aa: CASNIGGGGRRNEQFF
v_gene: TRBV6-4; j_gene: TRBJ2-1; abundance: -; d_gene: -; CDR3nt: TGTGCCAGCAGGCCTCGGGCAGGGGTCTACAATGAGCAGTTCTTC; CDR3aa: CASRPRAGVYNEQFF
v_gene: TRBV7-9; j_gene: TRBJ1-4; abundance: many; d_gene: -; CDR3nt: TGTGCCAGCAGCTTGCAGGGTGAAAAACTGTTTTTT; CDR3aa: CASSLQGEKLFF
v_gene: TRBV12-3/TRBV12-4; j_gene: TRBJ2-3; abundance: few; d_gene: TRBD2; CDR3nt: TGTGCCAGCAGTCGGAACCCCCTAGCGGCAGATACGCAGTATTTT; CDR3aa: CASSRNPLAADTQYF
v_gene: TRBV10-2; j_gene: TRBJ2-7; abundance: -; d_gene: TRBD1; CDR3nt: TGCGCCAGCAGTGATTGGGACAGGGGGGGCGAGCAGTACTTC; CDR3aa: CASSDWDRGGEQYF
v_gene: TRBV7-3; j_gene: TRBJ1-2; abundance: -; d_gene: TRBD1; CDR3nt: TGTGCCAGCAGCCCACTTGACAGGGTGGACTATGGCTACACCTTC; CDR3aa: CASSPLDRVDYGYTF
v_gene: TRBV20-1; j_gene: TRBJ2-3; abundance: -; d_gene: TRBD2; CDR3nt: TGCAGTGCTAGCCCCGGGACTAGCGTAACAGATACGCAGTATTTT; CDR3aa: CSASPGTSVTDTQYF
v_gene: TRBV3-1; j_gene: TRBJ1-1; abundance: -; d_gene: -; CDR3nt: TGTGCCAGCAGCTACTATGAGGCGGTCGAAGCTTTCTTT; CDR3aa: CASSYYEAVEAFF
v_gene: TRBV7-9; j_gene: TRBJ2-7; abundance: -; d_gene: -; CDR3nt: TGTGCCAGCAGCTTACTGGACGCCGTTTACGAGCAGTACTTC; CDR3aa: CASSLLDAVYEQYF
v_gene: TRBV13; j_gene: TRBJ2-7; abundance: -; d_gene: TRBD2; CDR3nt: TGTGCCAGCAGCCAGTCCAGCGGGAGTCGGGGCACCTACGAGCAGTACTTC; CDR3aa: CASSQSSGSRGTYEQYF
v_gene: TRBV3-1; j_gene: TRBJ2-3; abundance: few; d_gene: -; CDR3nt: TGTGCCAGCAGCCTCTCAAGGGGGAGGACAGATACGCAGTATTTT; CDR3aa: CASSLSRGRTDTQYF
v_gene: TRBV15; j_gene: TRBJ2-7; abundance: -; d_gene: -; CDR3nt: TGTGCCACCAGCAGAGAGAGGGGGTTTAGCTCCTACGAGCAGTACTTC; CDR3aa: CATSRERGFSSYEQYF
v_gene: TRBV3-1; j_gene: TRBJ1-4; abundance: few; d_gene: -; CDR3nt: TGTGCCAGCAGCCAAGTGACAAGGGGCGTCTCTGAAAAACTGTTTTTT; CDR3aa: CASSQVTRGVSEKLFF
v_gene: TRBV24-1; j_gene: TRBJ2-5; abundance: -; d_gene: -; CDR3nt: TGTGCCACCTCTACAACGGGAGAGACCCAGTACTTC; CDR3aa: CATSTTGETQYF
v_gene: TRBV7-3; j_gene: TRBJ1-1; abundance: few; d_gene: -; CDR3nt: TGTGCCAGCAGCTTCTTGGGGTTGGGCACTGAAGCTTTCTTT; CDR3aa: CASSFLGLGTEAFF
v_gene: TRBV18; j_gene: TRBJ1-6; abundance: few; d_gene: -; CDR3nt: TGTGCCAGCTCACCACTGCCTAATTCACCCCTCCACTTT; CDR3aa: CASSPLPNSPLHF
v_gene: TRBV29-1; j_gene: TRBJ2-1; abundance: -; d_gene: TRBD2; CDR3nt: TGCAGCGTTGTGGGGCTAGCGGGATACAATGAGCAGTTCTTC; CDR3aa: CSVVGLAGYNEQFF
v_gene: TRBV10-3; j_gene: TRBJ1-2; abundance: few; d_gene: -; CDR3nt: TGTGCCATCAGCGGCGAAGGGCACGGCTACACCTTC; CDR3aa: CAISGEGHGYTF
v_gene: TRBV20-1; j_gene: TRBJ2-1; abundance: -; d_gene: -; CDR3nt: TGCAGTGCTAGGCGGGGTGGTGAGCAGTTCTTC; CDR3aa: CSARRGGEQFF
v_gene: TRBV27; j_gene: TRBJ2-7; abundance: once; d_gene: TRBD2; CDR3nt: TGTGCCAGCCGCCTAGCGGTAGCTTCCTACGAGCAGTACTTC; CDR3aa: CASRLAVASYEQYF
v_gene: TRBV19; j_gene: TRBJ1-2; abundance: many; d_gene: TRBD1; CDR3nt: TGTGCCAGCGGACAGGAGTATGGCTACACCTTC; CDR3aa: CASGQEYGYTF
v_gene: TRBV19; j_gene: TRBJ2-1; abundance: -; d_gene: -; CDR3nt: TGTGCCAGTAGTGGGGGCGGGAGAAGCTACAATGAGCAGTTCTTC; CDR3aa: CASSGGGRSYNEQFF
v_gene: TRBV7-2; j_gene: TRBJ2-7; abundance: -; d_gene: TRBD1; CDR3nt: TGTGCCAGCAGCTCTAAGGGGGCCTCCTACGAGCAGTACTTC; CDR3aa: CASSSKGASYEQYF
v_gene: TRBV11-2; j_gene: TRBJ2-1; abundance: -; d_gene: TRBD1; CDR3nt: TGTGCCAGCAGCTTTGGGACAGGTCCCTACAATGAGCAGTTCTTC; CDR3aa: CASSFGTGPYNEQFF
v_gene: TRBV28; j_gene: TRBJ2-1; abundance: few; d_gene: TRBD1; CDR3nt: TGTGCCAGCAGTGCCGCCGGGACAGGGGGTAGTGATGAGCAGTTCTTC; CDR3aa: CASSAAGTGGSDEQFF
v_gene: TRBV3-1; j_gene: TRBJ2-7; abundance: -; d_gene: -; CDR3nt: TGTGCCAGCAGCCAACAGGGATCGTCCGAGCAGTACTTC; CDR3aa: CASSQQGSSEQYF
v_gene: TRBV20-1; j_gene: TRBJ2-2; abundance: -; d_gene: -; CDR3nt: TGCAGTGCTAGAGGTCGCCACCCCGGGGAGCTGTTTTTT; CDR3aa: CSARGRHPGELFF
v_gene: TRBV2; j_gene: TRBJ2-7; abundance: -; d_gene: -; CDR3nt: TGTGCCAGCAACGAACAGGGAGGGCCAAACGAGCAGTACTTC; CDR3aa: CASNEQGGPNEQYF